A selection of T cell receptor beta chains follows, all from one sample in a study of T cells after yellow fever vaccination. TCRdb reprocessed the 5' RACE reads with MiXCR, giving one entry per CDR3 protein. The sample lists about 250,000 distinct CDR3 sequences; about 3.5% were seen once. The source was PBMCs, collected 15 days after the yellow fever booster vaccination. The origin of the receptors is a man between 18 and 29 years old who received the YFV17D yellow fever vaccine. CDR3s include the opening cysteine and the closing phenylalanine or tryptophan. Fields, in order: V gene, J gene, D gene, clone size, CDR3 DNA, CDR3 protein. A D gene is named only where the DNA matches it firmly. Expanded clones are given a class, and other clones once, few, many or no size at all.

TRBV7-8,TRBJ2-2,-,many,TGTGCCAGCAGCTTAGTAATCGGGGAGCTGTTTTTT,CASSLVIGELFF
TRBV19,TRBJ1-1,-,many,TGTGCCAGTAGCCCCGGACTGTCCCTGAACACTGAAGCTTTCTTT,CASSPGLSLNTEAFF
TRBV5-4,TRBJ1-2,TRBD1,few,TGTGCCAGCAGCTTGGAGGGGACAGGGGCCTATGGCTACACCTTC,CASSLEGTGAYGYTF
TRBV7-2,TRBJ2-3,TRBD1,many,TGTGCCAGCAGCAGTCGGGACAGCCGCACAGATACGCAGTATTTT,CASSSRDSRTDTQYF
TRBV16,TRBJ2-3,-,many,TGTGCCAGCAGCCAAAACAGCTACACAGATACGCAGTATTTT,CASSQNSYTDTQYF
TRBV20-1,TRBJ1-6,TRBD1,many,TGCAGTGCTACAGGGGGACGGCATAATTCACCCCTCCACTTT,CSATGGRHNSPLHF
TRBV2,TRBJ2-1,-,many,TGTGCCAGCAGAGGCTATACGGATGAGCAGTTCTTC,CASRGYTDEQFF
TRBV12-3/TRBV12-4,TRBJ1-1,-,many,TGTGCCAGCAGTTTTGACGTTGAAGCTTTCTTT,CASSFDVEAFF
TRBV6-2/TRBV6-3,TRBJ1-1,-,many,TGTGCCAGCAGTTACTTCCTAACAGGTAGATACGTCACTGAAGCTTTCTTT,CASSYFLTGRYVTEAFF
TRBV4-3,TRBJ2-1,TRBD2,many,TGCGCCAGCAGCCCCCGACTAGCGGGGGGTGATGAGCAGTTCTTC,CASSPRLAGGDEQFF
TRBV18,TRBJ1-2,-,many,TGTGCCAGCTCGCGACAGGAAATAGATGGCTACACCTTC,CASSRQEIDGYTF
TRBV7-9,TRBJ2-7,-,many,TGTGCCAGCAGCTTAATCTCGAGACACCCCTACGAGCAGTACTTC,CASSLISRHPYEQYF
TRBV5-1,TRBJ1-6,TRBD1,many,TGCGCCAGCAGCTTGGAACAGGGGGCAATCAATAATTCACCCCTCCACTTT,CASSLEQGAINNSPLHF
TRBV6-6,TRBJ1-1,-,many,TGTGCCAGCAGTTACAGTGGTGTCACTGAAGCTTTCTTT,CASSYSGVTEAFF
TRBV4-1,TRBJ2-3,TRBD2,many,TGCGCCAGCAGCCAAGAGCTAGCGGGCACAGATACGCAGTATTTT,CASSQELAGTDTQYF
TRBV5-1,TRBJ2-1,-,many,TGCGCCAGCAGTCGGGACCGATCAACCGAGCAGTTCTTC,CASSRDRSTEQFF
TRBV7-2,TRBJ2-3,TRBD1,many,TGTGCCAGCAGCCGACAGGGGTCGTCGGGGGATACGCAGTATTTT,CASSRQGSSGDTQYF
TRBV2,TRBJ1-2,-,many,TGTGCCAGCAGGAGGACTCAAGCCCCATATGGCTACACCTTC,CASRRTQAPYGYTF
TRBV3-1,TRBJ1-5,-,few,TGTGCCAGCAGCCCCCAAAGCGGGGCTCAGCCCCAGCATTTT,CASSPQSGAQPQHF
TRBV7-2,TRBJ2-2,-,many,TGTGCCAGCGAGGACGGGGGCCGGACCGGGGAGCTGTTTTTT,CASEDGGRTGELFF
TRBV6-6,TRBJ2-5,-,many,TGTGCCAGCAGTCCCCATTCGCGAGGGACCCAAGAGACCCAGTACTTC,CASSPHSRGTQETQYF
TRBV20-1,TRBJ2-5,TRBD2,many,TGCAGTGCTACGGAAGCGGGGACGAAGACCCAGTACTTC,CSATEAGTKTQYF
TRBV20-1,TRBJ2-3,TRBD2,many,TGCAGTGCTAGAGGCCCAGCGGGGCGGTTAGGTACGCAGTATTTT,CSARGPAGRLGTQYF
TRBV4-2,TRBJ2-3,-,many,TGTGCCAGCAGCCCATCGGGGTATTCTCGCACAGATACGCAGTATTTT,CASSPSGYSRTDTQYF
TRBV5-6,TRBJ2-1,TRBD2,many,TGTGCCAGCAGCTTGGACGGACTAGTACAAAATGAGCAGTTCTTC,CASSLDGLVQNEQFF
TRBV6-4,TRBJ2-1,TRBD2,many,TGTGCCAGCAGAGAACTAGCGGGGGATCTTGAGCAGTTCTTC,CASRELAGDLEQFF
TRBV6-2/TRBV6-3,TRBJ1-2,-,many,TGTGCCAGCAGGGATCCCTCAACGGACTATGGCTACACCTTC,CASRDPSTDYGYTF
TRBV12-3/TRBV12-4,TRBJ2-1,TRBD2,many,TGTGCCAGCACCCCCCGGGCTTCGGGACTATCCTACAATGAGCAGTTCTTC,CASTPRASGLSYNEQFF
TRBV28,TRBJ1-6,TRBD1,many,TGTGCCAGCAGTTTAGAGCGGACAGGGGATTCACCCCTCCACTTT,CASSLERTGDSPLHF
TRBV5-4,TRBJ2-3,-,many,TGTGCCAGCAGCTTGGAGGACCCGTTTGATACGCAGTATTTT,CASSLEDPFDTQYF
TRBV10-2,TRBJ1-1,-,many,TGCGCCAGCAATCCGGGTTATGAAGCTTTCTTT,CASNPGYEAFF
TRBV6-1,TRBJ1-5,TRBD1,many,TGTGCCAGCAGTTTCAAGAGGGGGCGAGGTCAGCCCCAGCATTTT,CASSFKRGRGQPQHF
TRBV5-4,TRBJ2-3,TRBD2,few,TGTGCCAGCAGTCCCGGGACTAGCGGGGGCACGATAACAGATACGCAGTATTTT,CASSPGTSGGTITDTQYF
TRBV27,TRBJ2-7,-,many,TGTGCCAGCTCACGGCAGGGACAACCTTACTACGAGCAGTACTTC,CASSRQGQPYYEQYF
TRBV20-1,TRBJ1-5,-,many,TGCAGTGCTAGGGCCCTAAAGAGGCCTATAAGCAATCAGCCCCAGCATTTT,CSARALKRPISNQPQHF
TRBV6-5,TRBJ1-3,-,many,TGTGCCAGCAGTTACATGGGGTCTGGAAACACCATATATTTT,CASSYMGSGNTIYF
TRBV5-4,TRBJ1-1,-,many,TGTGCCAGCAGCTTGGAACCGCGGGGGACTGAAGCTTTCTTT,CASSLEPRGTEAFF
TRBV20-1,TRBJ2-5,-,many,TGCAGTGCTAGATTCACAGGGTACGAGACCCAGTACTTC,CSARFTGYETQYF
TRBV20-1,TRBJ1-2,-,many,TGCAGTGCTATAGACCCTGTAGCGGGCTACACCTTC,CSAIDPVAGYTF
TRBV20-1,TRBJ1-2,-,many,TGCAGTGCTAGAGATGGGGGGGCGAGTGGCTACACCTTC,CSARDGGASGYTF
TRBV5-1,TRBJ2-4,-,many,TGCGCCAGCAGCTCGGCAGGACAGACACTTTCCAAAAACATTCAGTACTTC,CASSSAGQTLSKNIQYF
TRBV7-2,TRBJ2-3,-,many,TGTGCCAGCAGCCTCGTGGGGGGCCCACAAAACACAGATACGCAGTATTTT,CASSLVGGPQNTDTQYF
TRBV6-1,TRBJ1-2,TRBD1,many,TGTGCCAGCAGCGCGCAGGGGGTTGATGGCTACACCTTC,CASSAQGVDGYTF
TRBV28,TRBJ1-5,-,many,TGTGCCAGCAGTTTACGGGATAGCAATCAGCCCCAGCATTTT,CASSLRDSNQPQHF
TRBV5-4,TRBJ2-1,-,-,TGTGCCAGCAGCCTGGGGGTCACAGGTCCCAAAGATGAGCAGTTCTTC,CASSLGVTGPKDEQFF
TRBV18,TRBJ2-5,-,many,TGTGCCAGCTCACCGATTGACGGACGGGAGACCCAGTACTTC,CASSPIDGRETQYF
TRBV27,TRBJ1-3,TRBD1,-,TGTGCCAGCAGTACCGGGACAGGGGGCCTCGGAAACACCATATATTTT,CASSTGTGGLGNTIYF
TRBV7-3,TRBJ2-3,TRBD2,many,TGTGCCAGCGGTGGCGGGGGGCACATAGATACGCAGTATTTT,CASGGGGHIDTQYF
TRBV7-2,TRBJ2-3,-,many,TGTGCCAGCAGCTTACCGGCCCGCGGGGGCACAGATACGCAGTATTTT,CASSLPARGGTDTQYF
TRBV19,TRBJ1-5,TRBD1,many,TGTGCCAGCGGGACAGGGAGAAGCAATCAGCCCCAGCATTTT,CASGTGRSNQPQHF
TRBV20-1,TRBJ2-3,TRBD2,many,TGCAGTGCTAGCGGGGGGCCAGCGGGGGTTCCGACAGATACGCAGTATTTT,CSASGGPAGVPTDTQYF
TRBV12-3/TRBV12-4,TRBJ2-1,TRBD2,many,TGTGCCAGCAGTCCGGGGGGATCCAGCTCCTACAATGAGCAGTTCTTC,CASSPGGSSSYNEQFF
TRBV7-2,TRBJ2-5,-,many,TGTGCCAGCAGCTTAATGCCCTTAAGAGAGACCCAGTACTTC,CASSLMPLRETQYF
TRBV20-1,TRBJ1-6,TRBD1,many,TGCAGTGCTCCTTCTGTAGGACAGGCTAATTCACCCCTCCACTTT,CSAPSVGQANSPLHF
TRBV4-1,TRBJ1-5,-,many,TGCGCCAGCAGCCAAGGGCGTCAGGGGCGTCAGCCCCAGCATTTT,CASSQGRQGRQPQHF
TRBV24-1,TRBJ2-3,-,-,TGTGCCACCAGTGATTACTTAGCTGATACGCAGTATTTT,CATSDYLADTQYF
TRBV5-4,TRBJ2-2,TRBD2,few,TGTGCCAGCGGCGAAGCGGCGGGGGGATCAGGCACCGGGGAGCTGTTTTTT,CASGEAAGGSGTGELFF
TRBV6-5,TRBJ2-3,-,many,TGTGCCAGCAGTTACGGGGGGTTCACAGATACGCAGTATTTT,CASSYGGFTDTQYF